The present entry profiles one T cell receptor beta chain with its context. This clone was recorded once. Which antigen it targets is not known. Per-base qualities were not stored, and no clone one base away is much larger. This sample was included in a study of OX40 agonist ivuxolimab in advanced cancers. At the level of the whole study: The costimulatory receptor OX40 (CD134) was targeted by ivuxolimab, a fully human IgG2 agonistic monoclonal antibody. Among the approximately 50 dose-escalation patients, roughly 20 had hepatocellular carcinoma, approximately 15 melanoma, 9 renal cell carcinoma and 9 head and neck cancer. Intravenous ivuxolimab was administered to patients every 2 weeks at six dose levels: 0.01, 0.1, 0.3, 1.5, 3 and 10 mg/kg. Peripheral TCRbeta sequencing was intended to test whether TCR sequence diversity was altered and clonal T-cell expansion was caused by ivuxolimab. Patients were allowed to have had prior anti-PD-1, anti-PD-L1 or anti-CTLA-4 therapy, and approximately 37% of the dose-escalation patients had been treated with checkpoint inhibitors. Three dose-escalation patients achieved partial responses, one with hepatocellular carcinoma and two with cutaneous melanoma. The monotherapy dose-escalation portion (N of about 49 patients) of the phase I ivuxolimab trial is reported in the paper. In the dose-escalation cohort, approximately 82% of patients were male, and the mean age was roughly 60 years with a range of about 20 to 80.

Study-wide conclusions, independent of this receptor: After ivuxolimab, expanded clones were on average more numerous among CD8+ T cells than among CD4+ T cells. In partial responders in the 0.1-3.0 mg/kg groups, normalized peripheral clonal expansion was found to be among the lowest, especially among CD8+ T cells. The antigen specificity of the clonally expanded peripheral T cells was not determined. At doses of 0.1 to 3.0 mg/kg, clonal expansion of both CD4+ and CD8+ blood T cells was observed from baseline to week 6. Low levels of normalized T-cell clonal expansion were also seen in some nonresponding patients.

The trial excluded patients who had a history of autoimmune disease or who were on systemic immunosuppression. Peripheral blood for TCR sequencing was drawn from every dose cohort at baseline, at cycle 4 day 1 and at cycle 7 day 1. The samples were drawn from a first-in-human, open-label, multicenter phase I dose-escalation trial of ivuxolimab. Adults with locally advanced or metastatic head and neck squamous cell, hepatocellular, melanoma or renal cell carcinoma were enrolled in the trial. CD4+ and CD8+ T cells were sorted separately from peripheral blood before TCR sequencing. The germline V gene gives CDR1 as SGHTA and CDR2 as FQGNSA. Trimming takes 5 bases off V and 4 bases off J; junction bases not matched to a gene: 4. Counted from cysteine to phenylalanine, this CDR3 has 15 amino acids. Left in the record is the CDR3 DNA by itself, 45 bases read in frame from the first base. To sequence the TCRbeta CDR3 region, genomic DNA was isolated from the sorted cells. TCRbeta CDR3 regions were sequenced using the immunoSEQ Assay. TCRdb took this table from immuneACCESS and kept in-frame rearrangements with V and J called. Such tables lack part of the clones; where checked against another copy, unresolved V genes explain under half of the gap, and the rest is unexplained. Here the sample has about 73,000 clones; 92% occur a single time. The top ten clones comprise over 0.35% of the sample.

The sample consisted of CD4+ or CD8+ T cells sorted from blood, taken in a trial of the OX40 agonist ivuxolimab. The rearrangement combines TRBV7-2 with TRBJ2-1; 11 bases in the middle match TRBD2. The receptor's source is an adult with an advanced solid tumor such as melanoma, head and neck, liver or kidney cancer. The DNA sequence reads TGTGCCAGCAGCCAGGGACTAGCGGAGTACAATGAGCAGTTCTTC. Its protein product is CASSQGLAEYNEQFF.